A single sample gave rise to the 27 T cell receptor beta chains below, sequenced in a study of blood T cell repertoires in COVID-19. Generated by immunoSEQ multiplex PCR, the TCRdb table keeps only in-frame clones and is missing some. The sample records over 250,000 clones, about 88% being singletons. What was sequenced was peripheral blood. All receptors come from a woman in her seventies with COVID-19, enrolled during active disease.

J is TRBJ2-5 and V is TRBV5-6; 10 positions match TRBD1. The V segment lost 6 bases and the J segment 6 bases; nucleotides outside the gene matches: 5. The germline V gene encodes CDR1 SGHDT and CDR2 YYEEEE. The CDR3 loop spans 13 amino acids. DNA of the CDR3: TGTGCCAGCACCAAAGACAGGGGGCAGACCCAGTACTTC. It specifies CASTKDRGQTQYF.

J is TRBJ2-1 and V is TRBV7-9, with 8 bases that match TRBD2. V was pared by 5 bases and J by 5 bases, with 11 bases of the junction left unmatched. Germline values: CDR1 SEHNR, CDR2 FQNEAQ (reference sequence). The CDR3 is 16 amino acids. CDR3 loop: CASSQDSGGSNNEQFF. CDR3 bases: TGTGCCAGCAGCCAAGACAGCGGGGGTTCAAACAATGAGCAGTTCTTC.

The chain combines TRBV6-5 with TRBJ2-7, with D perhaps matching TRBD1 (6 bases). Germline lookup yields CDR1 MNHEY and CDR2 SVGAGI. This CDR3 contains 13 residues. Trimming pared 2 bases from V and 3 bases from J, leaving 8 bases between. DNA for the CDR3: TGTGCCAGCAGTTACCGACAGGACTACGAGCAGTACTTC. This codes for CASSYRQDYEQYF.

This clone was seen once. CDR3 sequence: CASSTGTGNYGYTF. The CDR3 coding sequence is TGTGCCAGCAGCACCGGGACAGGGAACTATGGCTACACCTTC. V usage is TRBV7-2 and J usage is TRBJ1-2; 9 bases align to TRBD1. The ends lost 5 bases at V and 2 bases at J; junction bases unmatched: 3. Looked up from germline, CDR1 is SGHTA and CDR2 is FQGNSA. This CDR3 has 14 amino acids.

The chain carries TRBV7-9 and TRBJ2-3; tentative D call: TRBD2 (6 bases). CDR3 length equals 14 residues. The V end was cut by 3 bases, the J end by 3 bases, with 10 bases between. Germline values: CDR1 SEHNR, CDR2 FQNEAQ (reference sequence). This CDR3 is CASSLRAGTDTQYF. The CDR3 DNA is TGTGCCAGCAGCTTGAGGGCGGGGACAGATACGCAGTATTTT. Full variable domain (outside the CDR3, taken from reference TRBV7-9 and TRBJ2-3): DTGVSQNPRHKITKRGQNVTFRCDPISEHNRLYWYRQTLGQGPEFLTYFQNEAQLEKSRLLSDRFSAERPKGSFSTLEIQRTEQGDSAMYLCASSLRAGTDTQYFGPGTRLTVL.

The chain joins TRBV6-2 or TRBV6-3 to TRBJ2-1, with TRBD2 identical over 11 bases. The CDR3 is made up of 14 amino acids. The germline V gene encodes CDR1 MNHEY and CDR2 SVGEGT. After removal of 6 bases from V and 7 bases from J, the junction contained 5 bases not matched to a gene. The CDR3 nucleotides read TGTGCCAGCAGCTTAGCGGGGGGGCGGAATGAGCAGTTCTTC. Amino acid sequence: CASSLAGGRNEQFF.

V is TRBV7-2 and J is TRBJ2-7, with 12 bases lining up with TRBD2. Germline CDR1 and CDR2: SGHTA and FQGNSA. The ends lost 5 bases at V and 2 bases at J; junction bases unmatched: 4. The CDR3 contains 15 residues. CDR3 loop: CASSPRLAGAYEQYF. CDR3 bases: TGTGCCAGCAGCCCGAGACTAGCGGGGGCCTACGAGCAGTACTTC. Based on the CDR3 plus reference TRBV7-2 and TRBJ2-7, the full variable domain is GAGVSQSPSNKVTEKGKDVELRCDPISGHTALYWYRQSLGQGLEFLIYFQGNSAPDKSGLPSDRFSAERTGGSVSTLTIQRTQQEDSAVYLCASSPRLAGAYEQYFGPGTRLTVT.

The gene calls are TRBV28 and TRBJ1-4; the D is unclear. The CDR3 consists of 14 residues. Trimming cost V 3 bases and J 4 bases, with 9 bases left between them. Per germline, CDR1 MDHEN and CDR2 SYDVKM. In DNA, the CDR3 is TGTGCCAGCAGTTTGGGAGGCTTTAATGAAAAACTGTTTTTT. Its translation is CASSLGGFNEKLFF.

The V call is TRBV6-1, the J call TRBJ2-7; D uncertain. Trimming took 1 base from V and 4 from J, leaving 14 bases between them. Germline loops: CDR1 MNHNS, CDR2 SASEGT. This CDR3 is 15 amino acids long. The chain's CDR3 is CASSEELYTLYEQYF. The CDR3 DNA reads TGTGCCAGCAGTGAAGAATTGTACACCCTGTACGAGCAGTACTTC.

CDR3 residues: CASSLGGSVANYGYTF. The CDR3 coding sequence is TGTGCCAGCAGCTTAGGAGGGTCAGTAGCTAACTATGGCTACACCTTC. V and J are TRBV7-9 and TRBJ1-2; D not certain. The CDR3 contains 16 residues. The germline V gene encodes CDR1 SEHNR and CDR2 FQNEAQ (reference sequence). Trimming stripped 1 base from V and 0 bases from J, with 12 bases between.

This rearrangement joins TRBV24-1 to TRBJ2-3; the D gene is possibly TRBD2 (5 bases). This CDR3 has 16 amino acids. Trimming shortened V by 0 bases and J by 3 bases, and 12 bases separated the two germline ends. Germline values: CDR1 KGHDR, CDR2 SFDVKD. The CDR3 region has the DNA TGTGCCACCAGTGATTTGCGAGCGGAATCAACAGATACGCAGTATTTT. Its translation: CATSDLRAESTDTQYF.

CDR3 amino acids: CASSYDSGFEAFF. CDR3 DNA: TGTGCCAGCAGTTACGATAGCGGTTTTGAAGCTTTCTTT. V and J are TRBV6-5 and TRBJ1-1; D is ambiguous. The CDR3 is 13 residues long. The germline V gene encodes CDR1 MNHEY and CDR2 SVGAGI. Trimming left V 2 bases short and J 7 bases short, with 11 bases between.

V is TRBV10-2 and J is TRBJ2-7; weak D call: TRBD1 (5 bases). V was trimmed by 9 bases and J by 5 bases, leaving 17 bases between them. This CDR3 is built from 13 residues. Germline V gene sequence: CDR1 WSHSY, CDR2 SAAADI. The CDR3 region is CASLQGDWDEQYF. The CDR3 DNA is TGCGCCAGTCTCCAGGGTGATTGGGACGAGCAGTACTTC.

The chain employs TRBV7-2 and TRBJ2-3; TRBD2 matches at 7 bases. V lost 3 bases and J lost 3; bases outside the gene matches: 6. The CDR3 extends over 15 amino acids. From germline, CDR1 is SGHTA and CDR2 FQGNSA. CDR3: CASSFFQRGTDTQYF. The CDR3 DNA sequence: TGTGCCAGCAGCTTTTTTCAGCGGGGAACAGATACGCAGTATTTT.

This clone came up once. This chain connects TRBV7-9 to TRBJ2-5; 10 bases fit TRBD2. Per the germline V gene, CDR1 is SEHNR and CDR2 is FQNEAQ (reference sequence). Unmatched junction bases numbered 9, after V lost 8 bases and J lost 3 bases. The CDR3 covers 15 residues. The DNA of the CDR3 is TGTGCCAGCGCCATTCCTAGCGGGGGAAAAGAGACCCAGTACTTC. This translates into CASAIPSGGKETQYF.

The gene calls are TRBV20-1 and TRBJ2-5; 11 positions match TRBD2. Germline V gene data show CDR1 as DFQATT and CDR2 as SNEGSKA (reference sequence). V lost 3 bases, J lost 3 bases, and 3 bases stayed unmatched. The CDR3 totals 14 residues. The CDR3 DNA follows: TGCAGTGCTAGTCCTAGCGGGGGGAAAGAGACCCAGTACTTC. This encodes CSASPSGGKETQYF.

The chain is built from TRBV7-2 and TRBJ2-3, with TRBD2 matching over 7 bases. Germline CDR1 SGHTA, CDR2 FQGNSA. The trim removed 4 bases at V and 7 bases at J, leaving 2 bases unmatched. This CDR3 contains 12 residues. The CDR3 here is CASSWGGNTQYF. The CDR3 coding sequence is TGTGCCAGCAGCTGGGGGGGAAATACGCAGTATTTT.

The CDR3 protein is CASSRVERGLPGELFF. The CDR3 bases are TGTGCCAGCAGCCGTGTGGAGCGGGGGCTCCCCGGGGAGCTGTTTTTT. The rearrangement links TRBV4-2 to TRBJ2-2; 8 bases are shared with TRBD2. Germline V gene lookup returns CDR1 LGHNA and CDR2 YNFKEQ. The CDR3 has 16 amino acids. After removal of 4 bases from V and 6 bases from J, the junction contained 10 bases not matched to a gene.

This clone was detected once. The V and J genes are TRBV29-1 and TRBJ2-5, with 9 bases lining up with TRBD2. The CDR3 sequence is 13 residues long. V gave up 7 bases and J gave up 1 base; unmatched junction bases: 4. The V gene's germline CDR1 is SQVTM and CDR2 ANQGSEA. As DNA, the CDR3 is TGCAGCGGCGGGACTAGCCTCCAAGAGACCCAGTACTTC. It is translated as CSGGTSLQETQYF.

V is TRBV5-1 and J is TRBJ1-2, with D perhaps TRBD1 (5 bases). Between the trimmed V and J ends, which lost 3 bases and 2 bases, there was a span of 14 bases. The CDR3 totals 15 residues. CDR1 and CDR2 from the germline V gene are SGHRS and YFSETQ. The CDR3 sequence: CASSSSGNHNYGYTF. Here the CDR3 DNA reads TGCGCCAGCAGCTCTTCAGGGAATCACAACTATGGCTACACCTTC.

The chain employs TRBV27 and TRBJ1-2; TRBD1 matches 7 bases. Trimming removed 5 bases from V and 8 bases from J; junction bases left unmatched: 11. Germline lookup yields CDR1 MNHEY and CDR2 SMNVEV (reference sequence). The length of the CDR3 is 14 residues. The CDR3 DNA is TGTGCCAGCAGTACCCCGACAGGGCCGGGCGGCTACACCTTC. Protein sequence: CASSTPTGPGGYTF.

V gene TRBV30 combines with J gene TRBJ2-6, with a tentative D call TRBD2 (5 bases). V was trimmed by 0 bases and J by 0 bases, leaving 12 bases between them. The CDR3 covers 17 residues. Germline assignment: CDR1 GTSNPN and CDR2 SVGIG (reference sequence). DNA for the CDR3: TGTGCCTGGAGTGTACCCCCGGGGTCCTCTGGGGCCAACGTCCTGACTTTC. Protein: CAWSVPPGSSGANVLTF. The full variable domain, its missing parts supplied by reference TRBV30 and TRBJ2-6, is SQTIHQWPATLVQPVGSPLSLECTVEGTSNPNLYWYRQAAGRGLQLLFYSVGIGQISSEVPQNLSASRPQDRQFILSSKKLLLSDSGFYLCAWSVPPGSSGANVLTFGAGSRLTVL.

This clone was recorded only once. The J gene is TRBJ1-1, the V gene TRBV30; D gene ambiguous. The germline CDR1 and CDR2 sequences are GTSNPN and SVGIG (reference sequence). The CDR3 runs 12 residues. The germline V and J ends were trimmed by 5 bases and 12 bases, with 19 bases remaining between them. Here the CDR3 DNA reads TGTGCCTGGGATTGGCACTCGGGTTATTCTTTCTTT. It translates to CAWDWHSGYSFF.

CDR3 residues: CASSSGTSGVYTGELFF. The CDR3 DNA is TGTGCCAGCAGCTCGGGGACTAGCGGGGTGTACACCGGGGAGCTGTTTTTT. The chain employs TRBV9 and TRBJ2-2; 13 bases agree with TRBD2. This CDR3 comprises 17 residues. J gave up 3 bases and V 4 bases, and 6 bases lay outside the gene matches. CDR1 and CDR2 (germline): SGDLS, YYNGEE.

The CDR3 coding sequence is TGTGCCAGCAGTTACTCGAACCCTAGCGGGGTACAGAGGACCGGGGAGCTGTTTTTT. Amino acids: CASSYSNPSGVQRTGELFF. This rearrangement joins TRBV6-2 or TRBV6-3 to TRBJ2-2, with 9 bases aligning to TRBD2. The germline V gene encodes CDR1 MNHEY and CDR2 SVGEGT. There are 19 residues in the CDR3. The ends lost 0 bases at V and 5 bases at J; junction bases unmatched: 13.

The chain uses TRBV24-1 and TRBJ1-2, with D tentatively TRBD1 (6 bases). Germline V gene sequence: CDR1 KGHDR, CDR2 SFDVKD. The V and J ends lost 6 bases and 5 bases respectively, with 9 bases between them. The CDR3 runs 12 residues. The CDR3 sequence: CATSPTGYGYTF. The DNA of the CDR3 is TGTGCCACCAGTCCTACAGGGTATGGCTACACCTTC.

V is TRBV9 and J is TRBJ2-3, with 12 bases identical to TRBD2. Germline loops: CDR1 SGDLS, CDR2 YYNGEE. The V and J ends lost 3 bases and 0 bases, in that order; junction bases with no gene match: 5. The CDR3 covers 17 residues. This chain's CDR3 is CASSGTGTSGSTDTQYF. The CDR3 DNA sequence: TGTGCCAGCAGCGGAACCGGGACTAGCGGGAGCACAGATACGCAGTATTTT.